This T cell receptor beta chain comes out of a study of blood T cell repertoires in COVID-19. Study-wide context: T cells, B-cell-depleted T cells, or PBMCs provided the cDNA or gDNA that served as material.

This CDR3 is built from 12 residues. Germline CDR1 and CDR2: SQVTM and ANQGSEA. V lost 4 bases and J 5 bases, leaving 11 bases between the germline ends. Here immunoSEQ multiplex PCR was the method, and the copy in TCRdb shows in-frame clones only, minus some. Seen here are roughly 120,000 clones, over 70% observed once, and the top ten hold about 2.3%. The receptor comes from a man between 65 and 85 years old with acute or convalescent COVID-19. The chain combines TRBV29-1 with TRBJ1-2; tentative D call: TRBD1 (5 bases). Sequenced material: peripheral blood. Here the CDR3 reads CSVAGLGYGYTF. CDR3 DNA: TGCAGCGTTGCGGGACTGGGGTATGGCTACACCTTC.